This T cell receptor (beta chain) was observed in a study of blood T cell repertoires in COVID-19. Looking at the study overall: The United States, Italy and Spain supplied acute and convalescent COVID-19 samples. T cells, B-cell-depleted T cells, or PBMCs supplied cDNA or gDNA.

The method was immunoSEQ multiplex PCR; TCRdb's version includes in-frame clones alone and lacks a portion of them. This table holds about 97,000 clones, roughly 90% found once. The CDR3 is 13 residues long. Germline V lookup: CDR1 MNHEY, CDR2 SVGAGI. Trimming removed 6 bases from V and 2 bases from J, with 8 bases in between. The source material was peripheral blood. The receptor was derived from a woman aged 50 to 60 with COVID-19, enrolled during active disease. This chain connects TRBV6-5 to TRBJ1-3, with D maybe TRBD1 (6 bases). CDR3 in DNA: TGTGCCAGCAGACGGACAGCTGGAAACACCATATATTTT. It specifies CASRRTAGNTIYF.